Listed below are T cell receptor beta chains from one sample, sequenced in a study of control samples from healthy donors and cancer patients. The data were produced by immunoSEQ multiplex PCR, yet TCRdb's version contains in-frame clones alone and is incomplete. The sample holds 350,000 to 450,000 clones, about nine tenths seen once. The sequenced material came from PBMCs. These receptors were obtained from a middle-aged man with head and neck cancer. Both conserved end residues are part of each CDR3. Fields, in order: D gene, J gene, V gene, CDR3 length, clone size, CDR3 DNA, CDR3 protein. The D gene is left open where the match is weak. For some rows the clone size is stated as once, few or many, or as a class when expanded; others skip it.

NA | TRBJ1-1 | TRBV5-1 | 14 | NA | TGCGCCAGCAGCCCGGTCGTGGGTAACACTGAAGCTTTCTTT | CASSPVVGNTEAFF
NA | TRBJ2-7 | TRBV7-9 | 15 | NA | TGTGTCAGCACCCCCCCCCGGGCAGGGACTTACGAGCAGTACTTC | CVSTPPRAGTYEQYF
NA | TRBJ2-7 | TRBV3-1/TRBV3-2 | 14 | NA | TGTGCCAGCAGCCACACCACTGCGGGCGGCGAGCAGTACTTC | CASSHTTAGGEQYF
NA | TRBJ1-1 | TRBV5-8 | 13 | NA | TGTGCCAGCAGCTTGGCCCTAGGCACTGAAGCTTTCTTT | CASSLALGTEAFF
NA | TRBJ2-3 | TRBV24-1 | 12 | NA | TGTGCCACCAGTGATGCCAAAGGTACGCAGTATTTT | CATSDAKGTQYF
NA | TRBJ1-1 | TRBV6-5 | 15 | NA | TGTGCCAGCAGCCAATCGTTGAACAGGGTCACTGAAGCTTTCTTT | CASSQSLNRVTEAFF
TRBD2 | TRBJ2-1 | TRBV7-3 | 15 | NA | TGTGCCAGCAGCTTAGGGACTAGCGGGAATACCGAGCAGTTCTTC | CASSLGTSGNTEQFF
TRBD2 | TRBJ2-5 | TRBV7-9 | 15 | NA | TGTGCCAGCAGCTTAGCGCGTGCGGGAGTTGAGACCCAGTACTTC | CASSLARAGVETQYF
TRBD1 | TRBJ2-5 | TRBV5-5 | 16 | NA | TGTGCCAGCAGCTTTTCATGGGACAGGGCGAAAGAGACCCAGTACTTC | CASSFSWDRAKETQYF
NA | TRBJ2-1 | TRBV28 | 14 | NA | TGTGCCAGCAGTTTTGAGTTCCAGTACAATGAGCAGTTCTTC | CASSFEFQYNEQFF
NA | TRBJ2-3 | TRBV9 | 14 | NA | TGTGCCAGCAGCGTAGATAGGCCGCCAGATACGCAGTATTTT | CASSVDRPPDTQYF
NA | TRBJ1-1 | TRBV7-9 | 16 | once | TGTGCCAGCAGCTTAGGATTAGCGGGGTCGGGCACTGAAGCTTTCTTT | CASSLGLAGSGTEAFF
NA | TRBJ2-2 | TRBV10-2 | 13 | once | TGCGCCAGCAGTGGAGGGAACACCGGGGAGCTGTTTTTT | CASSGGNTGELFF
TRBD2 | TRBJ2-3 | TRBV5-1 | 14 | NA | TGCGCCAGCAGCTGGAGCGGGGGAGGTGATACGCAGTATTTT | CASSWSGGGDTQYF
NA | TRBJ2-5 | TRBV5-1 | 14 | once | TGCGCCAGCAGCTTGGGGGTCAGCCAAGAGACCCAGTACTTC | CASSLGVSQETQYF
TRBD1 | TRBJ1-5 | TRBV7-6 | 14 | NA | TGTGCCAGCAGCACCCGACAGGGGGAGCAGCCCCAGCATTTT | CASSTRQGEQPQHF
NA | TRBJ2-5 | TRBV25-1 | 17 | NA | TGTGCCAGCAGTGAACGATCTTGGACCGCGTACCAAGAGACCCAGTACTTC | CASSERSWTAYQETQYF
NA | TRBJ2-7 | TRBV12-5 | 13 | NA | TGTGCTAGTGGTTTGGGCGAGAGGGGCGAGCAGTACTTC | CASGLGERGEQYF
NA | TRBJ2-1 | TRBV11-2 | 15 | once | TGTGCCAGCAGCTTAATTGCGCGGGATTACAATGAGCAGTTCTTC | CASSLIARDYNEQFF
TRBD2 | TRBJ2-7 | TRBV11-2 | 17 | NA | TGTGCCAGCAACTTAAAAAGTGGGAGGGGCCCCACCTACGAGCAGTACTTC | CASNLKSGRGPTYEQYF
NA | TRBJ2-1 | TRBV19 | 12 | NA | TGTGCCAGTAGTGAACAGTACAATGAGCAGTTCTTC | CASSEQYNEQFF
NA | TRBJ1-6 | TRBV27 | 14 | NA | TGTGCCAGCAGTTTTGGGCAGTATAATTCACCCCTCCACTTT | CASSFGQYNSPLHF
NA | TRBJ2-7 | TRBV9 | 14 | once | TGTGCCAGCAGCGTATCTGGGCAATCCTACGAGCAGTACTTC | CASSVSGQSYEQYF
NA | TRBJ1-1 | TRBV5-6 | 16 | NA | TGTGCCAGCAACCCAAGACAGGTTATTATGAACACTGAAGCTTTCTTT | CASNPRQVIMNTEAFF
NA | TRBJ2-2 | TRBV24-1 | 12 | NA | TGTGCCACTTCAGACAGAACCGGGGAGCTGTTTTTT | CATSDRTGELFF
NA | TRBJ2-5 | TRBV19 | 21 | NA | TGTGCCAGCCACCGTAGGTTAAGCCACTCGAGCCACACAATCCTTCAAGAGACCCAGTACTTC | CASHRRLSHSSHTILQETQYF
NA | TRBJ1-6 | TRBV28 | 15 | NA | TGTGCCAGCAGTCAAGGGACTTCGGGGAATTCACCCCTCCACTTT | CASSQGTSGNSPLHF
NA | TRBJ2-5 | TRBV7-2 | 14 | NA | TGTGCCAGCAGCTTAGACGTCAGCCAAGAGACCCAGTACTTC | CASSLDVSQETQYF
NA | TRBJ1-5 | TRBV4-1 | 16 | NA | TGCGCCAGCAGCCAGGATGGGGGCATCGGCAATCAGCCCCAGCATTTT | CASSQDGGIGNQPQHF
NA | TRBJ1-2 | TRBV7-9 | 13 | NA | TGTGCCAGCAGCTTATTGGGGGCGGCGGGCTACACCTTC | CASSLLGAAGYTF
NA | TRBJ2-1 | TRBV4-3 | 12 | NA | TGCGCCAGCAGCCAAGACCGCAGGGAGCAGTTCTTC | CASSQDRREQFF
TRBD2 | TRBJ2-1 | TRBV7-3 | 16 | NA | TGTGCCAGCAGCCCACTGGGGCGGGGGGGCCTCAATGAGCAGTTCTTC | CASSPLGRGGLNEQFF
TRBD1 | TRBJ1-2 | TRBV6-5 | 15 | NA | TGTGCCAGCACCGACTTCCCGGGACAGGGATATGGCTACACCTTC | CASTDFPGQGYGYTF
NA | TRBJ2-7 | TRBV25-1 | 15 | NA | TGTGCCAGCAGTCCCCGAGGCTATTCGGGGTACGAGCAGTACTTC | CASSPRGYSGYEQYF